A selection of T cell receptor beta chains follows, all from one sample in a study of blood T cell repertoires in COVID-19. Profiling relied on immunoSEQ multiplex PCR, and the TCRdb table lists in-frame clones only, not all of them. The data show approximately 70,000 clones, 85% to 95% seen once. What was sequenced was peripheral blood. All receptors derive from an older woman with active COVID-19. CDR3s include the opening cysteine and the closing phenylalanine or tryptophan. The D gene is left open where the match is weak. Only some rows state a clone size, as once, few, many or a class for expanded clones.

v_gene	abundance	d_gene	j_gene	CDR3aa	CDR3nt
TRBV18	NA	NA	TRBJ2-6	CASSPTFLGALPGANVLTF	TGTGCCAGCTCACCTACGTTTTTGGGGGCCCTTCCTGGGGCCAACGTCCTGACTTTC
TRBV7-8	NA	NA	TRBJ2-2	CASSLALRSGELFF	TGTGCCAGCAGCTTAGCGCTGAGATCCGGGGAGCTGTTTTTT
TRBV28	NA	TRBD2	TRBJ2-7	CASRVPSGTASYEQYF	TGTGCCAGCAGAGTCCCTAGCGGGACCGCCTCCTACGAGCAGTACTTC
TRBV18	NA	NA	TRBJ2-6	CASSPQEVRIGANVLTF	TGTGCCAGCTCACCACAGGAGGTTCGTATTGGGGCCAACGTCCTGACTTTC
TRBV18	NA	TRBD2	TRBJ2-1	CASSPRAAGGAYNEQFF	TGTGCCAGCTCACCACGGGCCGCCGGGGGGGCCTACAATGAGCAGTTCTTC
TRBV15	NA	NA	TRBJ2-7	CATSGGTFEQYF	TGTGCCACCAGCGGCGGGACTTTCGAGCAGTACTTC
TRBV9	NA	TRBD2	TRBJ2-1	CASSVRGGSSYNEQFF	TGTGCCAGCAGCGTCCGCGGGGGAAGCTCCTACAATGAGCAGTTCTTC
TRBV5-1	NA	TRBD1	TRBJ2-7	CASSSDRGPVEEQYF	TGCGCCAGCAGCTCGGACAGGGGGCCGGTAGAGGAGCAGTACTTC
TRBV7-9	NA	NA	TRBJ2-5	CASSQVGRIETQYF	TGTGCCAGCAGCCAGGTCGGGAGAATCGAGACCCAGTACTTC
TRBV10-2	NA	TRBD1	TRBJ2-5	CASNDRGRSGVETQYF	TGCGCCAGCAACGACAGGGGAAGGTCGGGCGTAGAGACCCAGTACTTC
TRBV15	NA	TRBD2	TRBJ2-1	CATRVGLAGADHNEQFF	TGTGCCACCAGAGTAGGACTAGCGGGAGCGGATCACAATGAGCAGTTCTTC
TRBV28	NA	NA	TRBJ1-6	CASNQRVGAEGSPLHF	TGTGCCAGCAATCAAAGGGTCGGGGCGGAGGGTTCACCCCTCCACTTT
TRBV2	NA	TRBD1	TRBJ1-5	CASRQQGVSNQPQHF	TGTGCCAGCAGGCAACAGGGGGTGAGCAATCAGCCCCAGCATTTT
TRBV27	NA	NA	TRBJ1-1	CASSLFAGLNTEAFF	TGTGCCAGCAGCTTATTTGCAGGGCTGAACACTGAAGCTTTCTTT
TRBV4-1	NA	TRBD2	TRBJ2-2	CASSQDRGLAGGSGELFF	TGCGCCAGCAGCCAAGATCGAGGACTAGCGGGAGGAAGTGGGGAGCTGTTTTTT
TRBV2	NA	NA	TRBJ2-2	CASTRGNTGELFF	TGTGCCAGCACGAGAGGGAACACCGGGGAGCTGTTTTTT
TRBV4-1	NA	NA	TRBJ1-3	CASMRLGDGNTIYF	TGCGCCAGCATGAGGCTGGGTGATGGAAACACCATATATTTT
TRBV7-9	medium-sized	TRBD2	TRBJ2-7	CATAGAAEQYF	TGTGCCACAGCGGGAGCGGCCGAGCAGTACTTC
TRBV28	NA	NA	TRBJ2-2	CASSFTGPGAGELFF	TGTGCCAGCAGTTTTACTGGCCCCGGGGCCGGGGAGCTGTTTTTT
TRBV21-1	NA	NA	TRBJ2-7	CASSKTRESYEQYF	TGTGCCAGCAGCAAAACCCGGGAATCCTACGAGCAGTACTTC
TRBV29-1	NA	TRBD1	TRBJ2-2	CSVETGGGTGELFF	TGCAGCGTTGAGACAGGGGGCGGCACCGGGGAGCTGTTTTTT
TRBV3-1/TRBV3-2	NA	TRBD2	TRBJ2-3	CASSQGASGSTDTQYF	TGTGCCAGCAGCCAAGGGGCTAGCGGGAGCACAGATACGCAGTATTTT
TRBV7-8	NA	NA	TRBJ2-1	CASSSHKSYEQFF	TGTGCCAGCAGCTCACACAAATCCTATGAGCAGTTCTTC
TRBV4-2	NA	TRBD1	TRBJ1-3	CASSKTTGVQNTIYF	TGTGCCAGCAGCAAAACTACAGGGGTTCAAAACACCATATATTTT
TRBV19	NA	TRBD2	TRBJ2-7	CASSIAPRLAGGPPYEQYF	TGTGCCAGTAGTATAGCCCCTCGACTAGCGGGAGGGCCCCCCTACGAGCAGTACTTC
TRBV4-1	NA	TRBD2	TRBJ2-7	CASSQNPGLAASEQYF	TGCGCCAGCAGCCAAAACCCGGGACTAGCGGCTAGCGAGCAGTACTTC
TRBV27	NA	NA	TRBJ1-2	CASSSQGTTHSNYGYTF	TGTGCCAGCAGTTCCCAGGGGACAACTCATTCTAACTATGGCTACACCTTC
TRBV3-1/TRBV3-2	NA	TRBD1	TRBJ2-7	CASSPRRGQAEQYF	TGTGCCAGCAGCCCCCGCAGGGGGCAGGCCGAGCAGTACTTC
TRBV6-5	NA	NA	TRBJ2-1	CASSPSGAYNEQFF	TGTGCCAGCAGTCCCTCAGGGGCGTACAATGAGCAGTTCTTC
TRBV5-6	once	NA	TRBJ2-5	CASSLRGITFQETQYF	TGTGCCAGCAGCTTGAGGGGGATCACGTTCCAAGAGACCCAGTACTTC
TRBV9	NA	TRBD2	TRBJ2-1	CASSYSTGTSSSRQFF	TGTGCCAGCAGCTATTCGACCGGGACTAGCTCGTCGCGGCAGTTCTTC
TRBV29-1	NA	TRBD2	TRBJ2-7	CSVDNEREGFYEQYF	TGCAGCGTTGATAACGAGCGGGAGGGATTCTACGAGCAGTACTTC
TRBV2	NA	NA	TRBJ1-2	CASSERGFNYGYTF	TGTGCCAGCAGTGAAAGGGGGTTTAACTATGGCTACACCTTC
TRBV30	NA	TRBD2	TRBJ2-1	CAWSDSGSRNEQFF	TGTGCCTGGAGTGATAGCGGGAGCCGCAATGAGCAGTTCTTC
TRBV15	NA	NA	TRBJ2-7	CATSIPGLQSYEQYF	TGTGCCACCAGCATACCGGGACTCCAATCCTACGAGCAGTACTTC
TRBV19	NA	NA	TRBJ2-7	CASSPQGRSYEQYF	TGTGCCAGTAGCCCACAAGGGAGGTCCTACGAGCAGTACTTC
TRBV30	NA	NA	TRBJ2-7	CAWSDFYEQYF	TGTGCCTGGAGTGACTTCTACGAGCAGTACTTC
TRBV29-1	NA	NA	TRBJ1-5	CSVARSGGNQPQHF	TGCAGCGTTGCGAGGTCGGGAGGGAATCAGCCCCAGCATTTT
TRBV7-2	NA	TRBD2	TRBJ2-5	CASTELPGLAGQETQYF	TGTGCCAGCACTGAACTACCGGGACTAGCGGGCCAAGAGACCCAGTACTTC
TRBV27	NA	NA	TRBJ2-3	CASRNAGLAVTDTQYF	TGTGCCAGCAGGAACGCGGGACTCGCCGTCACAGATACGCAGTATTTT
TRBV2	NA	NA	TRBJ1-5	CASSELGHLNQPQHF	TGTGCCAGCAGTGAATTAGGACATCTTAATCAGCCCCAGCATTTT
TRBV12-3/TRBV12-4	NA	NA	TRBJ1-1	CASSLRWQGTAFF	TGTGCCAGCAGTTTAAGGTGGCAGGGGACGGCTTTCTTT
TRBV5-1	NA	NA	TRBJ1-6	CASTWGSNSPLHF	TGCGCCAGCACGTGGGGCAGCAATTCACCCCTCCACTTT
TRBV5-1	NA	TRBD2	TRBJ2-1	CASSLDAASGSYDRVF	TGCGCCAGCAGCTTGGACGCCGCCAGCGGGAGTTATGATCGGGTCTTC
TRBV28	NA	TRBD1	TRBJ2-4	CASSFAGGAKNIQYF	TGTGCCAGCAGTTTCGCAGGGGGAGCCAAAAACATTCAGTACTTC
TRBV28	NA	TRBD1	TRBJ1-2	CASSTYRGLGYGYTF	TGTGCCAGCAGTACCTACAGGGGGCTTGGCTATGGCTACACCTTC
TRBV3-1/TRBV3-2	NA	NA	TRBJ1-2	CASSPPGTHYGYTF	TGTGCCAGCAGCCCTCCCGGGACACACTATGGCTACACCTTC
TRBV20-1	NA	NA	TRBJ2-1	CSASRGMAYNEQFF	TGCAGTGCTAGTCGGGGGATGGCGTACAATGAGCAGTTCTTC
TRBV7-2	NA	TRBD2	TRBJ2-1	CASSSPGLAFPSHEQFF	TGTGCCAGCAGCTCTCCGGGACTAGCTTTTCCGAGTCATGAGCAGTTCTTC
TRBV5-1	NA	TRBD2	TRBJ2-2	CASSLERLAGAGELFF	TGCGCCAGCAGCTTGGAACGACTAGCGGGAGCCGGGGAGCTGTTTTTT
TRBV27	NA	NA	TRBJ2-6	CASSPLVSGANVLTF	TGTGCCAGCAGTCCCCTTGTCTCTGGGGCCAACGTCCTGACTTTC
TRBV5-4	NA	NA	TRBJ2-3	CASSLVGGNTDTQYF	TGTGCCAGCAGCTTGGTAGGGGGTAACACAGATACGCAGTATTTT